One sample yielded the 14 T cell receptor beta chains listed below, sequenced in a study of regulatory dendritic cells for organ transplantation. Repertoires were generated with immunoSEQ multiplex PCR, while TCRdb's copy carries only in-frame clones and drops some. The repertoire holds some 10,000 clones, around 66% seen once, with approximately 19% in the top ten. The sample comprised memory CD8+ T cells from blood. Subset specified: CD45RO+ memory T cells. The receptors originated from a human donor in good health.

The J gene is TRBJ1-1, the V gene TRBV4-2; D gene ambiguous. From germline, CDR1 is LGHNA and CDR2 YNFKEQ. V lost 1 base and J lost 1, with 10 bases in between. The CDR3 is made up of 15 amino acids. CDR3 DNA sequence: TGTGCCAGCAGCCAAGTCCGGGCTTCGAACACTGAAGCTTTCTTT. Translating gives CASSQVRASNTEAFF.

The rearrangement links TRBV10-3 to TRBJ2-1, with D maybe TRBD2 (6 bases). The CDR3 totals 14 residues. Germline lookup yields CDR1 ENHRY and CDR2 SYGVKD. V lost 2 bases and J 8 bases, leaving 13 bases between the germline ends. As DNA, the CDR3 is TGTGCCATCAGTGAGGAGACTAGTACGGATGAGCAGTTCTTC. Translated: CAISEETSTDEQFF.

In its sample, this clone is large. This chain joins TRBV15 and TRBJ1-5; the D is unclear. Germline V gene lookup returns CDR1 LNHNV and CDR2 YYDKDF (reference sequence). CDR3 length: 14 residues. Trimming removed 5 bases from V and 0 bases from J, with 8 bases in between. The CDR3 reads CATSVEDSNQPQHF. The CDR3 nucleotides read TGTGCCACCAGCGTTGAGGATAGCAATCAGCCCCAGCATTTT.

This clone was counted only a few times. The chain has TRBV5-4 and TRBJ2-7; 7 bases match TRBD1. This CDR3 spans 14 amino acids. Germline-derived CDR1 and CDR2 are SGHNT and YYREEE (reference sequence). The V gene end was trimmed by 3 bases and the J gene end by 4 bases; junction bases not matched to a gene: 7. In nucleotides, the CDR3 is TGTGCCAGCAGCTGGGGGACAGAGTTATACGAGCAGTACTTC. It translates to CASSWGTELYEQYF.

The gene calls are TRBV27 and TRBJ2-3; D possibly corresponds to TRBD1 (6 bases). The CDR3 sequence is 11 residues long. The germline CDR1 and CDR2 sequences are MNHEY and SMNVEV (reference sequence). Trimming stripped 2 bases from V and 12 bases from J, with 9 bases between. The chain's CDR3 is CASSLGDTQYF. As DNA, the CDR3 is TGTGCCAGCAGTTTAGGGGACACCCAGTATTTT.

The rearrangement links TRBV5-8 to TRBJ2-2; no firm D call. This CDR3 contains 14 residues. Trimming removed 4 bases at V and 3 bases at J, with 10 bases between. Germline V gives CDR1 SGHTS, CDR2 YDEGEE. CDR3 amino acids: CASSRTTYTGELFF. CDR3 nucleotides: TGTGCCAGCAGCCGAACAACTTACACCGGGGAGCTGTTTTTT.

This clone was observed a few times. The chain recombines TRBV11-2 with TRBJ1-6, with D possibly being TRBD1 (6 bases). The CDR3 totals 16 residues. The V end lost 5 bases, the J end lost 3 bases, and 14 bases lay between the germline ends. Germline lookup yields CDR1 SGHAT and CDR2 FQNNGV. CDR3 region: CASSTWGGDYNSPLHF. As DNA, the CDR3 is TGTGCCAGCAGCACGTGGGGGGGCGACTATAATTCACCCCTCCACTTT. The full variable domain, with the rest looked up from reference TRBV11-2 and TRBJ1-6, is EAGVAQSPRYKIIEKRQSVAFWCNPISGHATLYWYQQILGQGPKLLIQFQNNGVVDDSQLPKDRFSAERLKGVDSTLKIQPAKLEDSAVYLCASSTWGGDYNSPLHFGNGTRLTVT.

The chain has TRBV9 and TRBJ1-2; possible D gene TRBD1, 6 bases. Germline V CDR1 and CDR2: SGDLS, YYNGEE. V lost 3 bases, J lost 4 bases, and 19 bases lay in between. This CDR3 is 16 amino acids long. The DNA of the CDR3 is TGTGCCAGCAGCGCTAGTCCGGGACATTCGGTCTATGGCTACACCTTC. Its protein product is CASSASPGHSVYGYTF.

V usage is TRBV27 and J usage is TRBJ2-7, with 8 bases fitting TRBD1. V dropped 6 bases and J dropped 4; count of bases not matched to a gene: 8. The CDR3 is 14 residues long. Germline loops: CDR1 MNHEY, CDR2 SMNVEV (reference sequence). Written as DNA, the CDR3 is TGTGCCAGCAGGGACAGGGAACAGGCTTACGAGCAGTACTTC. This encodes CASRDREQAYEQYF.

V gene TRBV4-3 combines with J gene TRBJ2-1, with D perhaps TRBD2 (6 bases). Looked up from germline, CDR1 is LGHNA and CDR2 is YSLEER. This CDR3 spans 18 amino acids. V was pared by 1 base and J by 2 bases, with 18 bases between. The DNA for the CDR3 is TGCGCCAGCAGCCAAGTCTCTCCCCGGAGCGGGCCCTACAATGAGCAGTTCTTC. Its protein product is CASSQVSPRSGPYNEQFF.

The chain uses TRBV4-2 and TRBJ2-1; 11 bases agree with TRBD2. Germline V gene lookup returns CDR1 LGHNA and CDR2 YNFKEQ. This CDR3 contains 17 residues. V lost 5 bases, J lost 5 bases, and 11 bases stayed unmatched. CDR3 region: CASSSINLGLADNEQFF. DNA for the CDR3: TGTGCCAGCAGCTCAATCAACTTGGGACTAGCGGACAATGAGCAGTTCTTC.

The V gene is TRBV4-1, the J gene TRBJ2-5; 7 nucleotides align to TRBD2. The DNA end lines up better with TRBJ2-7; the J call may be wrong. This CDR3 contains 15 residues. CDR1 and CDR2 (germline): MGHRA, YSYEKL. CDR3 nucleotide sequence: TGCGCCAGCAGCCAAAGCGCGACTAGCTCGGGCGAGCAGTACTTC. It yields the protein CASSQSATSSGEQYF.

To note about this clone: Its ends do not fully match the called genes, so a read error is possible. The chain couples TRBV7-3 to TRBJ2-1; 9 bases fit TRBD1. In germline, CDR1 is SGHTA, CDR2 FQGTGA. The length of the CDR3 is 15 residues. DNA for the CDR3: TGTGCCAGCAGCTTAACGTCCGGGACAGGGTTCCCGATCGTCTTC. Residues: CASSLTSGTGFPIVF.

The chain is built from TRBV2 and TRBJ1-6, with a tentative D call TRBD1 (6 bases). The CDR3 contains 16 residues. Deletions cut 2 bases from V and 8 bases from J, with 16 bases between. The germline gives CDR1 SNHLY, CDR2 FYNNEI. As DNA, the CDR3 is TGTGCCAGCAGTGAACCAAGGGGGGGTGAAGATTCACCCCTCCACTTT. The encoded protein is CASSEPRGGEDSPLHF.